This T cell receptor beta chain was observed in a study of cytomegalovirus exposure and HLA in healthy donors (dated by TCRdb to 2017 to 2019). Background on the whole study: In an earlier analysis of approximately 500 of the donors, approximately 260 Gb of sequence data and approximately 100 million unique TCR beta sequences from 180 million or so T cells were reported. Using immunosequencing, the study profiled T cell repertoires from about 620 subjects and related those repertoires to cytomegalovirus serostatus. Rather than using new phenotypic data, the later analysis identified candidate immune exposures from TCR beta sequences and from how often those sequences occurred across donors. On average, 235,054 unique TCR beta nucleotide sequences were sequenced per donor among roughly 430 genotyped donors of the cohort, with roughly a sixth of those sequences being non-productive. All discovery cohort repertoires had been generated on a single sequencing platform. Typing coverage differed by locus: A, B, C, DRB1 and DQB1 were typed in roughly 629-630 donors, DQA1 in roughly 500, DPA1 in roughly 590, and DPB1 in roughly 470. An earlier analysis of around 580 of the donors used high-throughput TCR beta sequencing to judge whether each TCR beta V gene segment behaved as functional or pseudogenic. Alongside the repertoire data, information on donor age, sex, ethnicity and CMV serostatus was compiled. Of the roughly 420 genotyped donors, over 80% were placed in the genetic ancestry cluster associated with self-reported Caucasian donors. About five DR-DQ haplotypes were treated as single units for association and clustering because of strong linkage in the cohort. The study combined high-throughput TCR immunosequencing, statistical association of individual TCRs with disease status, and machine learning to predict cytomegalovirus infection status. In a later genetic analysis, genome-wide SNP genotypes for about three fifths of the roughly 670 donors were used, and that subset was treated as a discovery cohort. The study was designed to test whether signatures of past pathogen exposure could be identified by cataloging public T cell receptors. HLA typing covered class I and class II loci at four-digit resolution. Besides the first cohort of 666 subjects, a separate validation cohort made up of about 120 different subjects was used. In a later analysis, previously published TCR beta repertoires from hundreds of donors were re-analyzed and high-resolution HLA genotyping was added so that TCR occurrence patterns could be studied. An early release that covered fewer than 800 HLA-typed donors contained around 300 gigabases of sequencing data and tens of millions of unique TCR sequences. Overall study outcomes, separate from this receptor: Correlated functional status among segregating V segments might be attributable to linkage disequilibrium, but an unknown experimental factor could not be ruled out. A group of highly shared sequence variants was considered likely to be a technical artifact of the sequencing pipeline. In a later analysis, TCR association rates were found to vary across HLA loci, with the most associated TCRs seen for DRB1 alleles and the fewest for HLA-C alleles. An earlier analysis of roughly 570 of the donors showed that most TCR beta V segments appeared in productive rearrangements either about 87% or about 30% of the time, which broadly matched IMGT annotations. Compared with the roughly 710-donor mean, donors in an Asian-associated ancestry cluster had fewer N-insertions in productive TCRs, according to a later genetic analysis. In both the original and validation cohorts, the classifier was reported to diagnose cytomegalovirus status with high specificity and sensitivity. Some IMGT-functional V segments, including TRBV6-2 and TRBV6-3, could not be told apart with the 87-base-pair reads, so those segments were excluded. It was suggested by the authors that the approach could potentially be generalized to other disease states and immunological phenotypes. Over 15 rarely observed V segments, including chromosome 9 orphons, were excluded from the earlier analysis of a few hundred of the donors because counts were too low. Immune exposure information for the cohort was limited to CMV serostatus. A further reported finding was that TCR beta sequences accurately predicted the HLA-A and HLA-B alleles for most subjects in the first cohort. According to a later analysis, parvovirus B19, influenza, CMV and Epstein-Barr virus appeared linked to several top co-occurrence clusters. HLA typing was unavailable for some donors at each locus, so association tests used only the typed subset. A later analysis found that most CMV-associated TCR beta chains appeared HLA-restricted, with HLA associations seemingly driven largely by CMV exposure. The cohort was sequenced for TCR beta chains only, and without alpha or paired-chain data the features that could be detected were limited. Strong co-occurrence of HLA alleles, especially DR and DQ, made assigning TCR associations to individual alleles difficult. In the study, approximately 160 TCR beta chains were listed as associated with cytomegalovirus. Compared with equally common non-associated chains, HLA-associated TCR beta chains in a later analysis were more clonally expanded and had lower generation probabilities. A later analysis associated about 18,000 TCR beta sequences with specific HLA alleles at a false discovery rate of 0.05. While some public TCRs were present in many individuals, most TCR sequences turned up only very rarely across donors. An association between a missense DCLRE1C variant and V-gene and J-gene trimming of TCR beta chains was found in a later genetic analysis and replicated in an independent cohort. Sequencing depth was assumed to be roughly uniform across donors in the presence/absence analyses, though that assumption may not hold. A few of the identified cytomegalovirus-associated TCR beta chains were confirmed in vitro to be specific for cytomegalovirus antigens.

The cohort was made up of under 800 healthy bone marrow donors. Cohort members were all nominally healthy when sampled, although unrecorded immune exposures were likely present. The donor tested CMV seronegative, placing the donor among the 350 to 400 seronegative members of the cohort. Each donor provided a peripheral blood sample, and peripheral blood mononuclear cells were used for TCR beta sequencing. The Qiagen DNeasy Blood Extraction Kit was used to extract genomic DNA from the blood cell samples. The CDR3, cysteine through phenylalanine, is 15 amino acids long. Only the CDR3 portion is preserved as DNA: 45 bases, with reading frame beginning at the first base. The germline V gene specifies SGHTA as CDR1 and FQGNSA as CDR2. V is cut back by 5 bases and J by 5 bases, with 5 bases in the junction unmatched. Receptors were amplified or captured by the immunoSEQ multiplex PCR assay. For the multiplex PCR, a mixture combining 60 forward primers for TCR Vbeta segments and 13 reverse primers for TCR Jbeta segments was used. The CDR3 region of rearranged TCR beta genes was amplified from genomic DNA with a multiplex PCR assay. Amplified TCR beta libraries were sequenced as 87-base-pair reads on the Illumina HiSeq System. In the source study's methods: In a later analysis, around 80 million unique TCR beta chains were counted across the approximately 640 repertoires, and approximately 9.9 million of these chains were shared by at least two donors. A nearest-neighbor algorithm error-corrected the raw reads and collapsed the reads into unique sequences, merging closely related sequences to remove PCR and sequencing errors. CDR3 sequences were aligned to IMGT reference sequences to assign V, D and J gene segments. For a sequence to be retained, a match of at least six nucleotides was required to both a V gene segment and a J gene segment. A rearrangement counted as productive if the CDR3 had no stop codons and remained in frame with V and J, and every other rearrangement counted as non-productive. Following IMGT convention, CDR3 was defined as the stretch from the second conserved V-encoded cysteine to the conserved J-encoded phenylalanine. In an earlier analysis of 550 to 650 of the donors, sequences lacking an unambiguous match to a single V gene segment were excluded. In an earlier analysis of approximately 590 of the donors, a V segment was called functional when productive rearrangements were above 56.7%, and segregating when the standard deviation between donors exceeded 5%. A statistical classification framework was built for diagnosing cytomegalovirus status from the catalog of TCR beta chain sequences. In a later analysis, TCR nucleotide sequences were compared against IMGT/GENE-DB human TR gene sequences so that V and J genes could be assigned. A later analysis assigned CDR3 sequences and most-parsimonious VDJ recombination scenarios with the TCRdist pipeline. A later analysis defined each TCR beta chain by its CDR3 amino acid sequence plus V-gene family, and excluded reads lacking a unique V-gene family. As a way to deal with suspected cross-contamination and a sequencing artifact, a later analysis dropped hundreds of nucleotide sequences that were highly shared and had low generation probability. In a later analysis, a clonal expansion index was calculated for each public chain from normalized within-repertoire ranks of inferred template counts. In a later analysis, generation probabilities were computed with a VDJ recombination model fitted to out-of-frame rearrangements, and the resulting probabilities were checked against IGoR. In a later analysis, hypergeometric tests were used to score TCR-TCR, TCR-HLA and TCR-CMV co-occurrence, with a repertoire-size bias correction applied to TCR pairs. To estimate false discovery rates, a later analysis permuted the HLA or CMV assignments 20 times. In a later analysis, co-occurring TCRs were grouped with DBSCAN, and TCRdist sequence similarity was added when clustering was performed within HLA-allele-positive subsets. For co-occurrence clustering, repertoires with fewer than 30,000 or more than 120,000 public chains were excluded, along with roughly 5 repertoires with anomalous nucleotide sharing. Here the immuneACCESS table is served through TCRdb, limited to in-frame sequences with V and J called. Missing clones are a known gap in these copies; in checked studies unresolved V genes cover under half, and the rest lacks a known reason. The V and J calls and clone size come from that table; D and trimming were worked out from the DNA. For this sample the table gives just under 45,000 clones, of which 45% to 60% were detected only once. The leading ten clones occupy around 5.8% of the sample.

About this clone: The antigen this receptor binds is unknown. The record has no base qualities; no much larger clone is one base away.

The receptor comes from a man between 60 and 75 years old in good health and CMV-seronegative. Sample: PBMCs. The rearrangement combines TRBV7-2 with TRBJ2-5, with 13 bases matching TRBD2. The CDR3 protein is CASSPLGLAGETQYF. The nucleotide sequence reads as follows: TGTGCCAGCAGCCCATTGGGACTAGCGGGGGAGACCCAGTACTTC.